Detailed here is one TCR beta chain. The CDR3 totals 12 residues. Germline V gene lookup returns CDR1 SQVTM and CDR2 ANQGSEA. V dropped 6 bases and J dropped 2; count of bases not matched to a gene: 2. This sample stems from a study of beta chain features in type 1 diabetes. Every bit of the isolated RNA underwent reverse transcription, so sequencing read expressed TCRB transcripts. Clones were read by immunoSEQ multiplex PCR, and TCRdb kept only the in-frame ones, dropping some. The table includes around 280,000 clones, around 7.3% detected once. Specimen: central memory CD4+ T cells from blood. J is TRBJ1-2 and V is TRBV29-1; 8 bases are a match to TRBD1. This sequence originates from a woman under 30 in good health. This CDR3 reads CSVGDRNYGYTF. CDR3 in DNA: TGCAGCGTGGGGGACAGGAACTATGGCTACACCTTC.